Presented here are 9 T cell receptor beta chains from one specimen sequenced in a study of shared clonotypes between healthy human individuals. Positively selected for CCR7, the CD45RO-negative cells used as naive CD8 cells excluded terminally differentiated effector memory CD45RA+ cells. The assay was immunoSEQ multiplex PCR, and TCRdb's table has in-frame clones only and misses some. The data hold millions of clones, with about 95% observed a single time. The sample comprised naive CD8+ T cells sorted from blood. The receptor source for this set is a man between 18 and 29 years old in good health.

The chain couples TRBV28 to TRBJ2-7, with a tentative D call TRBD1 (6 bases). Germline V gene sequence: CDR1 MDHEN, CDR2 SYDVKM. The germline V and J ends were trimmed by 5 bases and 0 bases, with 11 bases remaining between them. The length of the CDR3 is 14 residues. CDR3 DNA sequence: TGTGCCAGCAGTGTCAGGGGAAGCTCCTACGAGCAGTACTTC. Its protein is CASSVRGSSYEQYF.

The CDR3 region is CAISGLGTSGRDVNEQFF. The CDR3 DNA reads as TGTGCCATCAGTGGTCTAGGGACTAGCGGGAGGGACGTTAATGAGCAGTTCTTC. The chain has TRBV10-3 and TRBJ2-1; 16 nucleotides line up with TRBD2. V lost 4 bases, J lost 7 bases, and 10 bases stayed unmatched. CDR1 ENHRY and CDR2 SYGVKD come from the germline V gene. The CDR3 has 18 residues.

The chain couples TRBV7-3 to TRBJ2-1, with D unresolved. V was trimmed by 2 bases and J by 5 bases, leaving 10 bases between them. CDR3 length: 14 residues. Per germline, CDR1 SGHTA and CDR2 FQGTGA. Here the CDR3 reads CASSLEYSNNEQFF. DNA for the CDR3: TGTGCCAGCAGCTTAGAGTACTCGAACAATGAGCAGTTCTTC.

The rearrangement joins TRBV4-1 to TRBJ2-3; 8 bases agree with TRBD2. This CDR3 is 18 amino acids long. Germline V gene lookup returns CDR1 MGHRA and CDR2 YSYEKL. J lost 0 bases, V lost 4 bases, and 12 bases had no gene match. The CDR3 reads CASSPEAGAPLSTDTQYF. The CDR3 nucleotides are TGCGCCAGCAGCCCCGAAGCGGGGGCCCCGTTAAGCACAGATACGCAGTATTTT.

The rearrangement joins TRBV9 to TRBJ1-6; 8 nucleotides match TRBD1. CDR3 length equals 14 residues. Germline assignment: CDR1 SGDLS and CDR2 YYNGEE. V lost 2 bases and J lost 9; bases outside the gene matches: 4. The CDR3 nucleotides are TGTGCCAGCAGCGTTTTCAGGGGGCCTTCACCCCTCCACTTT. It codes for CASSVFRGPSPLHF. Variable domain in full (rest from reference TRBV9 and TRBJ1-6): DSGVTQTPKHLITATGQRVTLRCSPRSGDLSVYWYQQSLDQGLQFLIQYYNGEERAKGNILERFSAQQFPDLHSELNLSSLELGDSALYFCASSVFRGPSPLHFGNGTRLTVT.

In regard to this clone: Distinct nucleotide sequences in the sample also encode this CDR3. The rearrangement joins TRBV7-9 to TRBJ2-1; no definite D call. This CDR3 spans 12 amino acids. Germline V CDR1 and CDR2: SEHNR, FQNEAQ (reference sequence). V was shortened by 3 bases and J by 7 bases, with 7 bases between the two germline ends. This CDR3 is CASSFSSNEQFF. CDR3 in DNA: TGTGCCAGCAGCTTTAGTAGTAATGAGCAGTTCTTC.

The chain joins TRBV7-9 to TRBJ2-3, with D possibly TRBD1 on 5 matching bases. Germline CDR1 is SEHNR and CDR2 is FQNEAQ (reference sequence). V lost 5 bases and J 0 bases, leaving 15 bases between the germline ends. This CDR3 region has 16 residues. This CDR3 reads CASSRLDTPSTDTQYF. CDR3 nucleotides: TGTGCCAGCAGCAGACTGGACACCCCTAGCACAGATACGCAGTATTTT. The whole variable domain, remainder taken from reference TRBV7-9 and TRBJ2-3, is DTGVSQNPRHKITKRGQNVTFRCDPISEHNRLYWYRQTLGQGPEFLTYFQNEAQLEKSRLLSDRFSAERPKGSFSTLEIQRTEQGDSAMYLCASSRLDTPSTDTQYFGPGTRLTVL.

A word on this clone: The sample holds other DNA sequences that translate to the same CDR3. The V and J genes are TRBV11-1 and TRBJ2-7; 7 bases are a match to TRBD2. This CDR3 is built from 12 residues. The V and J ends lost 5 bases and 3 bases, in that order; junction bases with no gene match: 1. Germline values: CDR1 SGHAT, CDR2 FQDESV (reference sequence). This CDR3 reads CASSPSGYEQYF. CDR3 bases: TGTGCCAGCAGCCCTAGCGGCTACGAGCAGTACTTC.

On this clone itself: Additional DNA sequences in this sample encode the identical CDR3. V and J are TRBV29-1 and TRBJ1-1; no reliable D call. Trimming removed 4 bases at V and 0 bases at J, with 6 bases between. Per the germline V gene, CDR1 is SQVTM and CDR2 is ANQGSEA. This CDR3 is built from 12 residues. The CDR3 region is CSVARLNTEAFF. The CDR3 DNA is TGCAGCGTTGCCAGGCTGAACACTGAAGCTTTCTTT.